The clone carrying this T cell receptor (beta chain) was found many times. The germline gives CDR1 DFQATT, CDR2 SNEGSKA (reference sequence). CDR3 length equals 16 residues. J was trimmed by 0 bases and V by 5 bases; bases with no gene match: 9. Quantitative 5'-RACE with molecular barcodes was used to make the TCR beta libraries. TCRdb reprocessed the 5' RACE reads via MiXCR and lists one record per CDR3 protein. The profile shows about 240,000 distinct CDR3 sequences, approximately 9% of them singletons. The source of the sample is a study of CD8 T cells in ankylosing spondylitis. This sequence originates from a male donor with ankylosing spondylitis or in good health (not recorded which). The sequencing input was blood, either unsorted or a sorted T cell fraction (not recorded which). The rearrangement uses TRBV20-1 and TRBJ2-5, with TRBD2 matching over 10 bases. The CDR3 DNA is TGCAGTGCTCGGGACCTCCTAGCGGGAGACCAAGAGACCCAGTACTTC. As protein: CSARDLLAGDQETQYF.